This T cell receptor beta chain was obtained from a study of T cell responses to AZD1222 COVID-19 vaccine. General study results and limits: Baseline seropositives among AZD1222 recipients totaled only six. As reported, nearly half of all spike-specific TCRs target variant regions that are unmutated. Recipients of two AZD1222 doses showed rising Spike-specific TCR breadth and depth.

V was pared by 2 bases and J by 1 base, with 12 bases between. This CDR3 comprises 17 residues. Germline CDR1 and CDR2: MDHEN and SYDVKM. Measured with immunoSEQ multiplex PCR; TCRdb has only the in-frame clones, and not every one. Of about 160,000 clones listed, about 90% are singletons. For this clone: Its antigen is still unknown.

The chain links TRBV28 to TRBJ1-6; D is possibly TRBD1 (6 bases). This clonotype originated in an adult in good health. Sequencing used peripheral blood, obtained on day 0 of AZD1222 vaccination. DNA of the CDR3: TGTGCCAGCAGTTTAGACAGGACGTCGTCCTATAATTCACCCCTCCACTTT. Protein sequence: CASSLDRTSSYNSPLHF. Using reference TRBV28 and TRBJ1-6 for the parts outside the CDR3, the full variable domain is DVKVTQSSRYLVKRTGEKVFLECVQDMDHENMFWYRQDPGLGLRLIYFSYDVKMKEKGDIPEGYSVSREKKERFSLILESASTNQTSMYLCASSLDRTSSYNSPLHFGNGTRLTVT.